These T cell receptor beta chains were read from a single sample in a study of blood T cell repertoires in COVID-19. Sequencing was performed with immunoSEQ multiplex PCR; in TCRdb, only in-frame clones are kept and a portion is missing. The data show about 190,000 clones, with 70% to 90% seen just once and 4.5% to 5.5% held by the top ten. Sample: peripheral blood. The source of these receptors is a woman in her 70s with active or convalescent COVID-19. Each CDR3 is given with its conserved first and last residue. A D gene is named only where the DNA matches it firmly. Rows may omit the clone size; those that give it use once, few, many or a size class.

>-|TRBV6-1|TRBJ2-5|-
CASSDQRSQETQYF
TGTGCCAGCAGTGACCAACGGAGTCAAGAGACCCAGTACTTC
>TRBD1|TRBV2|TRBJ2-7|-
CASSFDRDSYEQYF
TGTGCCAGCAGCTTCGACAGGGACTCCTACGAGCAGTACTTC
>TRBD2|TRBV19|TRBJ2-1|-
CASSIGTSGSEQFF
TGTGCCAGTAGTATAGGGACTAGCGGGAGTGAGCAGTTCTTC
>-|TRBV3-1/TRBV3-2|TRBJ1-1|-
CASSLPGRNTEAFF
TGTGCCAGCAGCCTCCCCGGGAGGAACACTGAAGCTTTCTTT
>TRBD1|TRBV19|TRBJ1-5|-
CASSTGGTNQPQHF
TGTGCCAGTAGTACAGGGGGGACTAATCAGCCCCAGCATTTT
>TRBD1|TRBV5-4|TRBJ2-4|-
CASSSLGQGRENIQYF
TGTGCCAGCAGCTCACTGGGACAGGGTAGAGAGAACATTCAGTACTTC
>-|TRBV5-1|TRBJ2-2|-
CASRPNTGGIGELFF
TGCGCCAGCAGGCCAAACACCGGAGGCATCGGGGAGCTGTTTTTT
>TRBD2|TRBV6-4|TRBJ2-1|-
CASKYTSGRNEQFF
TGTGCCAGCAAATATACTAGCGGGAGAAATGAGCAGTTCTTC
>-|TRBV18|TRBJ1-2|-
CASSRGRDYGYTF
TGTGCCAGCTCAAGGGGTAGGGACTATGGCTACACCTTC
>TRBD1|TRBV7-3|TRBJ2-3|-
CASSLTLQGAADTQYF
TGTGCCAGCAGCTTAACGTTACAGGGGGCGGCAGATACGCAGTATTTT
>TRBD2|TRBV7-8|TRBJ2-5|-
CASSLGDPSGSGRGGARETQYF
TGTGCCAGCAGCTTAGGAGATCCGTCGGGTAGCGGGAGAGGCGGTGCACGGGAGACCCAGTACTTC
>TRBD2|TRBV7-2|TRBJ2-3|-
CASSLPRGLAGGNTDTQYF
TGTGCCAGCAGCTTACCGAGGGGCCTAGCGGGAGGAAACACAGATACGCAGTATTTT
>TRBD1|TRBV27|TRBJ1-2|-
CASSSGGWYGYTF
TGTGCCAGCAGTTCAGGGGGCTGGTATGGCTACACCTTC
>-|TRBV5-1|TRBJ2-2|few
CASSLAGTGELFF
TGCGCCAGCAGCTTGGCGGGGACCGGGGAGCTGTTTTTT
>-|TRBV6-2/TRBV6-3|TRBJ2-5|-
CASSLKETQYF
TGTGCCAGCAGCCTAAAAGAGACCCAGTACTTC
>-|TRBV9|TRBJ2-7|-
CASSVGDRSEQYF
TGTGCCAGCAGCGTCGGGGATCGAAGCGAGCAGTACTTC
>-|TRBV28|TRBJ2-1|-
CASRPTPPPSSYNEQFF
TGTGCCAGCAGACCCACCCCCCCTCCCAGCTCCTACAATGAGCAGTTCTTC